The rows below give T cell receptor beta chains drawn from one sample of a study of shared clonotypes between healthy human individuals. The assay was immunoSEQ multiplex PCR, and TCRdb's table has in-frame clones only and misses some. The data contain 2 million to 2.5 million clones, 93% of them singletons. Input material: naive CD4+ T cells from PBMCs. The receptors here all came from a man in his late teens or twenties in good health. Some clones in this sample may be carry-over from other donors' samples. Each CDR3 is given without its conserved first and last residue. Only part of the rows carry a size: once, few, many, or a class if the clone is expanded.

TRBV5-1,.,17,TRBJ2-6,ASSLIPQGLTLAANVLT
TRBV2,.,10,TRBJ2-3,ASRAIADTQY
TRBV5-1,.,13,TRBJ2-5,ASGGLAGGPETQY
TRBV28,once,10,TRBJ2-7,ASGFGGDEQY
TRBV5-1,.,14,TRBJ2-7,ASSLTSGRPPYEQY
TRBV5-1,.,12,TRBJ1-4,ASSWAGHNEKLF
TRBV7-6,.,17,TRBJ1-1,ASSWGDPPLNRMNTEAF
TRBV15,.,10,TRBJ2-1,ATSLTGTSKI
TRBV19,.,14,TRBJ2-1,ASSVEVGQGYNEQF
TRBV11-2,.,11,TRBJ2-3,ASSLDRGDTQY
TRBV25-1,.,14,TRBJ2-1,ASSEFVAGFYNEQF
TRBV5-6,.,14,TRBJ2-5,ASSLFGLARQETQY
TRBV9,.,13,TRBJ1-1,ASSIAGTENTEAF
TRBV18,.,14,TRBJ2-1,ASSPGLAGVRNEQF
TRBV5-4,.,11,TRBJ2-5,ASSSWDQTTQY
TRBV5-5,.,13,TRBJ2-7,ASSLGTPSSYEQY
TRBV6-6,.,12,TRBJ1-5,ASTFGVYGQPQH
TRBV5-1,.,12,TRBJ1-1,ASSLTGGDTEAF
TRBV6-6,once,11,TRBJ1-5,ATRAAPNQPQH
TRBV7-9,.,9,TRBJ2-5,ASSLERAQY
TRBV18,.,12,TRBJ2-1,ASSLGTEHNEQF
TRBV7-2,.,12,TRBJ1-2,ASSPRTGEYGYT
TRBV7-7,.,12,TRBJ2-7,ASSLSVTSYEQY
TRBV27,.,15,TRBJ2-7,ASSFLRLAGDPYEQY
TRBV7-2,.,11,TRBJ2-5,ATESQDQETQY
TRBV28,.,13,TRBJ1-1,ASSFLRGRNTEAF
TRBV6-5,.,13,TRBJ2-3,ASSVVSGGWDTQY